This entry features one TCR beta chain sequence. The sample originates from a study of blood T cell repertoires in COVID-19. As for the study in general: Acute and convalescent COVID-19 samples came from the United States, Italy and Spain.

Methods used by the authors: Amplified reference gene primers provided the basis for estimating nucleated cell counts. The repertoire was sequenced with immunoSEQ multiplex PCR; TCRdb's copy has only in-frame clones and lacks some. V, J and clone size reflect that table, while D and trimming were determined from the DNA. The sample holds 80,000 to 90,000 clones, around nine tenths seen once. Sequencing used peripheral blood. This clonotype was sampled from a man at least 80 years old with active or convalescent COVID-19.

The CDR3 DNA is TGTGCCAGCCAAACAGGGGCAGGGTCCTATGGCTACACCTTC. It translates to CASQTGAGSYGYTF. The chain links TRBV2 to TRBJ1-2, with 7 bases lining up with TRBD1. V gave up 8 bases and J gave up 4 bases; unmatched junction bases: 10. The CDR3 runs 14 residues. The V gene's germline CDR1 is SNHLY and CDR2 FYNNEI.